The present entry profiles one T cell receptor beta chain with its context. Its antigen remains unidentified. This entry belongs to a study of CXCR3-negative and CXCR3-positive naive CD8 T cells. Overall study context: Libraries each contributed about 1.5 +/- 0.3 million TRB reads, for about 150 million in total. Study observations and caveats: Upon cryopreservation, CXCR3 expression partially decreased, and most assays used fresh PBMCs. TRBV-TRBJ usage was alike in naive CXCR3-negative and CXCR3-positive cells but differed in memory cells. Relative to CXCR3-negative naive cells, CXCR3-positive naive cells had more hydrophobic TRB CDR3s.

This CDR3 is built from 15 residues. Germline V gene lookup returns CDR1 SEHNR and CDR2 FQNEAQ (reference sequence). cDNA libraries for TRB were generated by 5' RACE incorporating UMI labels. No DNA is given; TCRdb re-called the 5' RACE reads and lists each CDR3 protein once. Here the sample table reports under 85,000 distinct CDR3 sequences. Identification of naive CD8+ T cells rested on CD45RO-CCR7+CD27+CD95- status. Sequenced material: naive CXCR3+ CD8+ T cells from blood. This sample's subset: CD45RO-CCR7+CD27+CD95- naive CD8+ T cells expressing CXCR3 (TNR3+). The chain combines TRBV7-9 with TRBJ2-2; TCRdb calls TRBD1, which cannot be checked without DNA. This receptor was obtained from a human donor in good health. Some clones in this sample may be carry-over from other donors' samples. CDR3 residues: CAGRDDRANTGELFF.